The rows below give T cell receptor beta chains drawn from one sample of a study of blood T cell repertoires in COVID-19. TCRdb's table, derived via immunoSEQ multiplex PCR, lists solely in-frame clones and lacks some. The sample lists tens of thousands of clones, roughly four fifths seen once, with around 4.5% in the top ten. The sample taken for sequencing was peripheral blood. The receptors originated from a woman aged 60-75 years with acute or convalescent COVID-19. The CDR3 runs from the conserved cysteine through the conserved F or W. A D gene is named only where the DNA matches it firmly. Clone size is stated in some rows and not others, as once, few, many or a class when expanded.

clone_size j_call v_call d_call cdr3_aa cdr3_nt
. TRBJ2-7 TRBV10-3 . CAISVDKQQYF TGTGCCATCAGTGTGGACAAGCAGCAGTACTTC
. TRBJ1-5 TRBV28 . CASGQGEGNQPQHF TGTGCCAGCGGGCAGGGTGAGGGCAATCAGCCCCAGCATTTT
once TRBJ2-1 TRBV7-2 TRBD2 CASSLAGTSGAISSYNEQFF TGTGCCAGCAGCTTAGCCGGGACTAGCGGGGCTATTAGCTCCTACAATGAGCAGTTCTTC
. TRBJ1-6 TRBV25-1 . CASSDPREGSTYNSPLHF TGTGCCAGCAGTGACCCCCGGGAGGGGAGCACTTATAATTCACCCCTCCACTTT
. TRBJ1-1 TRBV18 . CASSPGRNTEAFF TGTGCCAGCTCACCAGGGAGGAACACTGAAGCTTTCTTT
. TRBJ2-1 TRBV24-1 TRBD2 CATSGLGTSGNNEQFF TGTGCCACCAGTGGTTTGGGGACTAGCGGAAACAATGAGCAGTTCTTC
. TRBJ2-1 TRBV4-1 . CASSQGAGQHNEQFF TGCGCCAGCAGCCAAGGAGCAGGGCAACACAATGAGCAGTTCTTC
. TRBJ1-2 TRBV6-1 . CASSEPARLNYGYTF TGTGCCAGCAGTGAACCCGCCCGCCTAAACTATGGCTACACCTTC
once TRBJ2-1 TRBV29-1 TRBD2 CSVFPGLAANEQFF TGCAGCGTCTTCCCGGGACTAGCGGCTAATGAGCAGTTCTTC
. TRBJ1-6 TRBV3-1/TRBV3-2 . CASSQGGSNSPLHF TGTGCCAGCAGCCAGGGAGGGTCAAATTCACCCCTCCACTTT
. TRBJ1-6 TRBV6-5 . CASRPTGNQPLHF TGTGCCAGCAGACCAACAGGGAATCAGCCCCTCCACTTT
many TRBJ1-1 TRBV6-5 . CASSFGQFSTEAFF TGTGCCAGCAGTTTCGGACAGTTTAGCACTGAAGCTTTCTTT
. TRBJ1-2 TRBV25-1 . CASSAAGSYGYTF TGTGCCAGCAGTGCTGCAGGGTCCTATGGCTACACCTTC
. TRBJ2-3 TRBV3-1/TRBV3-2 . CASSPDTRTASTDTQYF TGTGCCAGCAGCCCCGACACGAGGACTGCTAGCACAGATACGCAGTATTTT
. TRBJ2-5 TRBV30 TRBD2 CAWSVLAGGRETQYF TGTGCCTGGAGTGTACTAGCGGGGGGTCGAGAGACCCAGTACTTC
. TRBJ1-5 TRBV18 . CASSRLKDQPQHF TGTGCCAGCTCACGCCTAAAAGATCAGCCCCAGCATTTT
few TRBJ2-5 TRBV11-2 . CASSLEAGQETQYF TGTGCCAGCAGCTTAGAGGCGGGGCAAGAGACCCAGTACTTC
. TRBJ2-5 TRBV2 . CASRATWIQETQYF TGTGCCAGCAGGGCGACATGGATCCAAGAGACCCAGTACTTC
. TRBJ2-1 TRBV4-1 TRBD2 CASSHRAGGKSSYNEQFF TGCGCCAGCAGCCACAGAGCGGGGGGGAAGAGCTCCTACAATGAGCAGTTCTTC
. TRBJ1-2 TRBV28 TRBD1 CASYTGVVGGYGYTF TGTGCCAGCTACACAGGGGTCGTCGGTGGGTATGGCTACACCTTC
. TRBJ2-7 TRBV11-2 TRBD1 CASSLIGTGGYEQYF TGTGCCAGCAGCTTAATCGGGACAGGGGGGTACGAGCAGTACTTC
. TRBJ2-6 TRBV28 . CASSYAAGANVLTF TGTGCCAGCAGTTACGCAGCTGGGGCCAACGTCCTGACTTTC
few TRBJ1-1 TRBV6-5 . CASTRTVMNTEAFF TGTGCCAGCACCAGGACAGTCATGAACACTGAAGCTTTCTTT
. TRBJ1-4 TRBV28 . CASSPPRGSGATNEKLFF TGTGCCAGCAGTCCACCCCGGGGGAGTGGGGCAACTAATGAAAAACTGTTTTTT
few TRBJ1-3 TRBV7-2 . CASSERPGNTIYF TGTGCCTCCTCGGAGCGTCCTGGAAACACCATATATTTT
once TRBJ1-4 TRBV7-6 . CASSSRWDEKLFF TGTGCCAGCAGCTCGAGGTGGGATGAAAAACTGTTTTTT
. TRBJ1-1 TRBV24-1 TRBD1 CATKATGAMNTEAFF TGTGCCACCAAAGCGACAGGGGCCATGAACACTGAAGCTTTCTTT
. TRBJ1-6 TRBV7-6 TRBD1 CASSQSRDSRRSPLHF TGTGCCAGCAGCCAGAGCCGGGACAGCCGAAGGTCACCCCTCCACTTT
few TRBJ1-1 TRBV19 TRBD1 CASRYRGLAFF TGTGCCAGTAGGTACAGGGGTTTAGCTTTCTTT
. TRBJ1-1 TRBV5-1 TRBD1 CASSVDRDAEAFF TGCGCCAGCAGCGTGGACAGGGACGCTGAAGCTTTCTTT
once TRBJ1-1 TRBV7-8 TRBD1 CASRGDRDGTEAFF TGTGCCAGCAGAGGGGACAGGGATGGAACTGAAGCTTTCTTT
few TRBJ1-1 TRBV27 . CASSLEGGVANTEAFF TGTGCCAGCAGCTTGGAGGGAGGGGTTGCCAACACTGAAGCTTTCTTT
few TRBJ1-5 TRBV2 . CASSGGGGNQPQHF TGTGCCAGCAGTGGGGGAGGGGGGAATCAGCCCCAGCATTTT